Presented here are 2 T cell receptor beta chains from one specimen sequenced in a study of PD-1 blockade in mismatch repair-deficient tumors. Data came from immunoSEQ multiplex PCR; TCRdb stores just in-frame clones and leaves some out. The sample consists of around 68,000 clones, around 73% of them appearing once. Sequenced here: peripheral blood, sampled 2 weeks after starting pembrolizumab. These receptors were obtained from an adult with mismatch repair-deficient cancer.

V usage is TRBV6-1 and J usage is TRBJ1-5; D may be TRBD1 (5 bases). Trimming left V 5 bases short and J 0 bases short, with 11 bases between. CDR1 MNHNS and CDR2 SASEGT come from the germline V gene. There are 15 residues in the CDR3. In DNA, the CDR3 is TGTGCCAGCAGTTGGGACGGATCTAGCAATCAGCCCCAGCATTTT. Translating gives CASSWDGSSNQPQHF.

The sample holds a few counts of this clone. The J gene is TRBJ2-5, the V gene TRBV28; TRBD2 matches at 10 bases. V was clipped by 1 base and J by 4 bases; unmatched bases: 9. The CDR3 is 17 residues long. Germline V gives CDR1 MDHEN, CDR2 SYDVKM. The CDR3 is CASSLSGLAGDLETQYF. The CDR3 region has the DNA TGTGCCAGCAGTTTATCTGGGCTAGCGGGAGATCTAGAGACCCAGTACTTC.